The next 9 T cell receptor beta chains were all read from a single sample in a study of T cells in women clearing cervical HPV infection. Sequencing used immunoSEQ multiplex PCR; TCRdb keeps in-frame clones, though not all of them. This table lists approximately 25,000 clones. Material for sequencing was blood buffy coat. The receptor source for this set is a woman aged 18-70 years with a cervical HPV16 infection that either progressed to CIN3+ or cleared (not recorded which).

A word on this clone: The DNA ends 3 residues before the CDR3 does, and the rest of the CDR3 is filled in from the germline J gene. The genes are TRBV7-6 and TRBJ2-1; 11 bases agree with TRBD2. CDR3 size: 18 residues. The J segment lost 4 bases and the V segment lost 2 bases, leaving 10 bases of the junction unmatched. Germline V gene lookup returns CDR1 SGHVS and CDR2 FNYEAQ. CDR3 DNA (partial): TGTGCCAGCAGCTTACCCATGACTAGCGGGACTTATTACAATGAG. It codes for CASSLPMTSGTYYNE. The CDR3 in its entirety is CASSLPMTSGTYYNEQFF.

Remarks on this clone: The read ends 3 residues shy of where the CDR3 ends; the end is completed using the germline J gene. J is TRBJ1-1 and V is TRBV2; no definite D call. Germline CDR1 is SNHLY and CDR2 is FYNNEI. The CDR3 consists of 10 residues. V dropped 4 bases and J dropped 7 bases, with 4 bases sitting between them. The CDR3 here is CASSVIEAFF. The sequenced part of the CDR3 DNA is TGTGCCAGCAGTGTAATTGAA.

As regards this clone: The sequence runs out 3 residues before the end of the CDR3; the remainder is reconstructed from the germline J gene. This rearrangement joins TRBV6-2 or TRBV6-3 to TRBJ2-2, with 9 bases identical to TRBD1. After removal of 5 bases from V and 5 bases from J, the junction contained 6 bases not matched to a gene. The V gene's germline CDR1 is MNHEY and CDR2 SVGEGT. The length of the CDR3 is 15 residues. The CDR3 protein is CASSQTGGETGELFF. Partial CDR3 DNA: TGTGCCAGCAGTCAGACAGGGGGGGAGACCGGGGAG.

As to this clone: Read sequence stops 3 residues before the CDR3 end, and the germline J gene provides the missing end. The chain is built from TRBV10-3 and TRBJ2-7; 8 bases align to TRBD1. Germline assignment: CDR1 ENHRY and CDR2 SYGVKD. The CDR3 totals 15 residues. Unmatched junction bases numbered 9, after V lost 5 bases and J lost 3 bases. CDR3 bases read: TGTGCCATCAGTATGTCAGGGGGCCTAAGCTACGAG. The encoded protein is CAISMSGGLSYE. The whole CDR3 sequence reads CAISMSGGLSYEQYF.

A word on this clone: The read ends 3 residues early relative to the CDR3; the germline J gene fills the gap. V usage is TRBV30 and J usage is TRBJ2-1; 11 nucleotides line up with TRBD2. CDR3 length equals 16 residues. Germline values: CDR1 GTSNPN, CDR2 SVGIG (reference sequence). V lost 4 bases, J lost 4 bases, and 9 bases stayed unmatched. CDR3 bases read: TGTGCCTGGACCAAAACCGGGACTAGCGGTTACAATGAG. Translating gives CAWTKTGTSGYNE. The CDR3 in full is CAWTKTGTSGYNEQFF. Full variable domain (rest looked up from reference TRBV30 and TRBJ2-1): SQTIHQWPATLVQPVGSPLSLECTVEGTSNPNLYWYRQAAGRGLQLLFYSVGIGQISSEVPQNLSASRPQDRQFILSSKKLLLSDSGFYLCAWTKTGTSGYNEQFFGPGTRLTVL.

Notes on this clone: The observed sequence ends 3 residues before the CDR3 terminus, with the missing tail filled in from the germline J gene. This same CDR3 is encoded by further DNA sequences in the sample. The chain recombines TRBV18 with TRBJ2-7; the match to TRBD1 covers 9 bases. The CDR3 sequence is 16 residues long. Trimming removed 6 bases from V and 2 bases from J; junction bases left unmatched: 11. Looked up from germline, CDR1 is KGHSH and CDR2 is LQKENI. CDR3 protein: CASSPPSNRGPYEQYF. The CDR3 bases that were read are TGTGCCAGCTCCCCCCCGTCAAACAGGGGGCCCTACGAG.

Remarks on this clone: From the germline J gene comes the end of the CDR3, since the read stops 3 residues before it. The chain recombines TRBV30 with TRBJ1-2, with a possible D match to TRBD1 (5 bases). CDR1 is GTSNPN, CDR2 SVGIG, per germline (reference sequence). The CDR3 totals 16 residues. V lost 2 bases, J lost 7 bases, and 23 bases lay in between. This CDR3 is CAWSLDVWGGASGYTF. Partial CDR3 DNA: TGTGCCTGGAGTTTGGATGTGTGGGGGGGAGCGAGTGGC.

A remark on this clone: The observed sequence ends 3 residues before the CDR3 terminus, with the missing tail filled in from the germline J gene. The chain carries TRBV10-3 and TRBJ1-2; 8 bases line up with TRBD1. V was pared by 3 bases and J by 0 bases, with 6 bases of the junction left unmatched. CDR1 ENHRY and CDR2 SYGVKD come from the germline V gene. CDR3 size: 16 residues. CDR3: CAISEGTGLANYGYTF. The part of the CDR3 DNA that was read is TGTGCCATCAGTGAAGGGACAGGCCTAGCTAACTATGGC.

About this clone itself: The sequence runs out 3 residues before the end of the CDR3; the remainder is reconstructed from the germline J gene. The chain links TRBV30 to TRBJ2-5, with 8 bases aligning to TRBD1. The CDR3 runs to 16 residues. With V trimmed by 7 bases and J by 2 bases, 15 bases remained unmatched. Per germline, CDR1 GTSNPN and CDR2 SVGIG (reference sequence). CDR3 sequence: CALDRVGHIGQETQYF. CDR3 DNA (partial): TGTGCCTTGGACAGGGTAGGGCACATAGGGCAAGAGACC.